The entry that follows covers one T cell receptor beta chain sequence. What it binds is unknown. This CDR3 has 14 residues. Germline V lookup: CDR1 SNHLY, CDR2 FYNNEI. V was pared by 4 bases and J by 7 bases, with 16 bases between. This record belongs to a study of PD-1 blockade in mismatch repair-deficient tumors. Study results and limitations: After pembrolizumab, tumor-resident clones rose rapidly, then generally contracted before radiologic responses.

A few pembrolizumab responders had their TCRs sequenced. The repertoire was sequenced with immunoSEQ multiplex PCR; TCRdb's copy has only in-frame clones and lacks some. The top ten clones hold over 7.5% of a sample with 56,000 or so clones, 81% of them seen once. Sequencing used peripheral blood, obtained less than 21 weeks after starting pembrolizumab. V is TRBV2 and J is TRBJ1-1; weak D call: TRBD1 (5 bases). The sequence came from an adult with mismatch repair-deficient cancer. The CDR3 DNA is TGTGCCAGCAGTGTTAGGAATGGACAAAATGAAGCTTTCTTT. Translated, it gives CASSVRNGQNEAFF.